Listed below are T cell receptor beta chains from one sample, sequenced in a study of cytomegalovirus exposure and HLA in healthy donors. Generated by immunoSEQ multiplex PCR, the TCRdb table keeps only in-frame clones and is missing some. The sample lists 150,000 to 200,000 clones; 70% to 90% were seen once. Sequencing input: PBMCs. The receptor source for this set is a man aged 25-45 years in good health and CMV-seropositive. The CDR3 runs from the conserved cysteine through the conserved F or W. Fields, in order: J gene, V gene, clone size, D gene, CDR3 length, CDR3 protein, CDR3 DNA. A D gene is named only where the DNA matches it firmly. Part of the rows lack a size; the others show once, few, many or a class for expanded clones.

>TRBJ1-3|TRBV7-2|.|TRBD1|15
CASSRTGISGNTIYF
TGTGCCAGCAGCCGGACAGGGATCTCTGGAAACACCATATATTTT
>TRBJ2-3|TRBV19|.|TRBD1|16
CASSMDRQGAGDTQYF
TGTGCCAGTAGTATGGATCGACAGGGGGCCGGAGATACGCAGTATTTT
>TRBJ2-7|TRBV19|.|TRBD1|16
CASSTSTGGSGYEQYF
TGTGCCAGTAGTACATCCACAGGGGGCTCTGGCTACGAGCAGTACTTC
>TRBJ2-3|TRBV6-5|.|TRBD2|14
CATGGERVGDTQYF
TGTGCCACGGGGGGGGAGCGGGTGGGAGATACGCAGTATTTT
>TRBJ1-2|TRBV28|.|.|16
CASSLAGESSHYGYTF
TGTGCCAGCAGTCTCGCGGGAGAATCGAGTCACTATGGCTACACCTTC
>TRBJ2-1|TRBV4-2|.|TRBD2|16
CASSPLAGGPGHEQFF
TGTGCCAGCAGCCCCCTAGCGGGAGGGCCCGGGCATGAGCAGTTCTTC
>TRBJ1-1|TRBV11-3|.|TRBD1|17
CASSLLGRQGLNTEAFF
TGTGCCAGCAGCTTATTGGGGCGACAGGGTTTGAACACTGAAGCTTTCTTT
>TRBJ2-2|TRBV11-3|.|TRBD1|15
CASSQGGPSTGELFF
TGTGCCAGCAGCCAAGGGGGCCCGAGCACCGGGGAGCTGTTTTTT
>TRBJ1-1|TRBV18|few|TRBD1|13
CASSHRQGPEAFF
TGTGCCAGCTCACACAGACAGGGGCCTGAAGCTTTCTTT
>TRBJ2-1|TRBV5-1|.|.|17
CASSGSVEVHSYNEQFF
TGCGCCAGCAGCGGGAGCGTGGAAGTCCATAGTTACAATGAGCAGTTCTTC
>TRBJ2-1|TRBV7-9|.|.|15
CASSPAGGDINEQFF
TGTGCCAGCAGCCCCGCGGGCGGAGATATCAATGAGCAGTTCTTC
>TRBJ1-2|TRBV4-3|few|.|14
CASSQEPGVYGYTF
TGCGCCAGCAGCCAAGAGCCAGGGGTCTATGGCTACACCTTC
>TRBJ1-2|TRBV9|.|TRBD1|13
CASSVPGQGVFTF
TGTGCCAGCAGCGTCCCGGGACAGGGTGTTTTCACCTTC
>TRBJ2-6|TRBV5-4|.|.|15
CASSHRNSGANVLTF
TGTGCCAGCAGCCACAGGAACTCTGGGGCCAACGTCCTGACTTTC
>TRBJ2-5|TRBV5-5|.|TRBD2|16
CASSPGTSGRIETQYF
TGTGCCAGCAGCCCCGGTACTAGCGGGAGAATAGAGACCCAGTACTTC
>TRBJ2-3|TRBV6-5|.|.|14
CASRGGFAGDTQYF
TGTGCCAGCAGGGGGGGTTTTGCGGGAGATACGCAGTATTTT
>TRBJ1-2|TRBV18|.|TRBD1|17
CASSPLADRKVNYGYTF
TGTGCCAGCTCACCACTGGCGGACAGGAAGGTTAACTATGGCTACACCTTC
>TRBJ2-2|TRBV2|.|.|15
CASSASRSPTGELFF
TGTGCCAGCAGTGCAAGCCGGTCCCCGACCGGGGAGCTGTTTTTT
>TRBJ2-7|TRBV5-6|.|.|16
CASSLGPQGIVYEQYF
TGTGCCAGCAGCTTGGGACCGCAGGGGATCGTCTACGAGCAGTACTTC
>TRBJ1-1|TRBV2|.|.|15
CASSEARGRNTEAFF
TGTGCCAGCAGTGAAGCTAGGGGCAGGAACACTGAAGCTTTCTTT
>TRBJ1-1|TRBV4-1|.|.|14
CASSLGGVNTEAFF
TGCGCCAGCAGCCTCGGAGGTGTGAACACTGAAGCTTTCTTT
>TRBJ1-1|TRBV7-9|once|.|12
CASSFTGTEAFF
TGTGCCAGCAGCTTTACAGGCACTGAAGCTTTCTTT
>TRBJ2-3|TRBV11-3|.|TRBD2|15
CASSSAGGRTDTQYF
TGTGCCAGCAGCTCAGCGGGAGGCAGGACAGATACGCAGTATTTT
>TRBJ2-1|TRBV10-1|.|.|14
CASSESSSYNEQFF
TGCGCCAGCAGTGAGTCTAGCTCCTACAATGAGCAGTTCTTC
>TRBJ2-2|TRBV9|.|TRBD2|17
CASSSRTSGSNTGELFF
TGTGCCAGCAGCTCCCGGACTAGCGGGTCGAACACCGGGGAGCTGTTTTTT
>TRBJ2-1|TRBV7-9|.|.|15
CSSSFSGRTYNEQFF
TGTTCCAGCAGCTTTTCCGGCAGGACCTACAATGAGCAGTTCTTC
>TRBJ2-1|TRBV6-6|.|TRBD2|14
CASSSSGSINERFF
TGTGCCAGCAGTTCTAGCGGGAGTATCAATGAGCGGTTCTTC
>TRBJ2-7|TRBV4-3|.|.|13
CASSQDTSYEQYF
TGCGCCAGCAGCCAAGACACATCCTACGAGCAGTACTTC
>TRBJ1-2|TRBV5-1|.|.|14
CASSLESGYYGYTF
TGCGCCAGCAGCTTGGAGAGCGGATACTATGGCTACACCTTC
>TRBJ1-1|TRBV5-8|.|TRBD1|14
CASSVDRVWTEAFF
TGTGCCAGCAGCGTGGACAGGGTGTGGACTGAAGCTTTCTTT
>TRBJ2-1|TRBV6-5|.|TRBD2|16
CASSYQPSGSYNEQFF
TGTGCCAGCAGTTACCAGCCCAGCGGGAGCTATAATGAGCAGTTCTTC
>TRBJ2-5|TRBV19|.|.|17
CASSIRLVAAGGETQYF
TGTGCCAGTAGTATCCGACTAGTTGCGGCAGGGGGGGAGACCCAGTACTTC
>TRBJ2-2|TRBV5-6|.|TRBD1|14
CASSFDRATGELFF
TGTGCCAGCAGCTTCGACAGGGCAACCGGGGAGCTGTTTTTT
>TRBJ2-7|TRBV11-2|.|TRBD1|15
CASSRGGLGLYEQYF
TGTGCCAGCAGCCGAGGGGGCCTGGGTTTGTACGAGCAGTACTTC
>TRBJ2-3|TRBV7-9|.|.|10
CSSISDTQYF
TGTTCCAGCATTTCGGATACGCAGTATTTT
>TRBJ2-7|TRBV6-5|.|TRBD2|16
CASSYSTSGWFYEQYF
TGTGCCAGCAGTTACTCGACTAGCGGGTGGTTCTACGAGCAGTACTTC
>TRBJ2-1|TRBV7-9|.|TRBD2|12
CASSLGLDEQFF
TGTGCCAGCAGCCTTGGACTAGATGAGCAGTTCTTC
>TRBJ1-5|TRBV18|.|.|13
CASSPGVDQPQHF
TGTGCCAGCTCACCCGGAGTCGATCAGCCCCAGCATTTT
>TRBJ2-1|TRBV7-9|.|TRBD2|17
CASSAPGLADRTGEQFF
TGTGCCAGCAGCGCGCCCGGGCTAGCGGACCGTACAGGCGAGCAGTTCTTC
>TRBJ2-3|TRBV4-1|.|TRBD1|16
CASSRGTGGRTDTQYF
TGCGCCAGCAGCCGGGGAACAGGGGGCCGAACAGATACGCAGTATTTT
>TRBJ2-1|TRBV18|.|TRBD1|15
CASSPGQSSYNEQFF
TGTGCCAGCTCACCGGGACAGAGCTCCTACAATGAGCAGTTCTTC
>TRBJ2-7|TRBV7-2|.|.|15
CASSSEGGLSYEQYF
TGTGCCAGCAGCTCCGAGGGGGGGCTTTCTTACGAGCAGTACTTC
>TRBJ2-5|TRBV18|.|.|17
CASSPPFRTLEVETQYF
TGTGCCAGCTCACCGCCGTTTCGAACTCTAGAGGTAGAGACCCAGTACTTC
>TRBJ1-1|TRBV7-2|few|TRBD1|15
CASSARTGMNTEAFF
TGTGCCAGCAGCGCCCGGACAGGAATGAACACTGAAGCTTTCTTT
>TRBJ2-3|TRBV5-1|.|TRBD2|15
CASSFLAGEGDTQYF
TGCGCCAGCAGCTTTTTAGCGGGAGAAGGAGATACGCAGTATTTT
>TRBJ1-5|TRBV28|few|.|15
CASSVTQGSDQPQHF
TGTGCCAGCAGTGTCACCCAGGGATCGGATCAGCCCCAGCATTTT
>TRBJ2-3|TRBV4-2|.|TRBD2|16
CASSQDPSGSPDTQYF
TGTGCCAGCAGCCAAGACCCCAGCGGGAGCCCAGATACGCAGTATTTT